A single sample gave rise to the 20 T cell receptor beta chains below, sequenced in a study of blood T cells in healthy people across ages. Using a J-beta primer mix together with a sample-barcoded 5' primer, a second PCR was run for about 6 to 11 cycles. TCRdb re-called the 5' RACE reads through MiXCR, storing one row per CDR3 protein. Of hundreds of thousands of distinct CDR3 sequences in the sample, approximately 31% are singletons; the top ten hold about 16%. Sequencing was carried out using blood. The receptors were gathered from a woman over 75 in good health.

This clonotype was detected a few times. CDR3 nucleotides: TGTGCCAGCCAAGACAGCCTAGGGGAGCAGTACTTC. Protein sequence: CASQDSLGEQYF. The chain joins TRBV2 to TRBJ2-7, with D possibly matching TRBD1 (5 bases). This CDR3 has 12 residues. Looked up from germline, CDR1 is SNHLY and CDR2 is FYNNEI. Trimming removed 8 bases from V and 7 bases from J, with 15 bases in between.

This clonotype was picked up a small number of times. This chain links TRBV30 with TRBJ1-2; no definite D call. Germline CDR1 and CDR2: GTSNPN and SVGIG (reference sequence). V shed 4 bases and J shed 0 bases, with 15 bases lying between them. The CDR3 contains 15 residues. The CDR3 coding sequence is TGTGCCTGGACAAAACCGGGCCGAACTAACTATGGCTACACCTTC. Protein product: CAWTKPGRTNYGYTF.

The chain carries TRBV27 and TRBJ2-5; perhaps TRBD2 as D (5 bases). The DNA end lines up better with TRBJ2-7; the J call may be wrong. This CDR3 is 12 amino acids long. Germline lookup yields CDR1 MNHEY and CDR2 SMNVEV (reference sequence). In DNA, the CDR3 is TGTGCCAGCAGTTTTGGCGGGTTCGAGCAGTACTTC. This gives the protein CASSFGGFEQYF.

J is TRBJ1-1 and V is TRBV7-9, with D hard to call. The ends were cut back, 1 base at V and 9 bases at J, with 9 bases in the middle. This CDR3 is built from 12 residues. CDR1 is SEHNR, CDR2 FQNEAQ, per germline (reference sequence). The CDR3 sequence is CASSLGPAKAFF. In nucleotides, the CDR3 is TGTGCCAGCAGCTTAGGGCCAGCAAAAGCTTTCTTT.

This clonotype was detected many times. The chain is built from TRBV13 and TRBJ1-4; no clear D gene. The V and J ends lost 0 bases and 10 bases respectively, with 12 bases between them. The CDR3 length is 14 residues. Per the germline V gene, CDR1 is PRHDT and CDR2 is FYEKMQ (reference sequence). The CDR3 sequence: CASSLGQASGKLFF. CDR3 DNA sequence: TGTGCCAGCAGCTTAGGCCAAGCCAGTGGAAAACTGTTTTTT.

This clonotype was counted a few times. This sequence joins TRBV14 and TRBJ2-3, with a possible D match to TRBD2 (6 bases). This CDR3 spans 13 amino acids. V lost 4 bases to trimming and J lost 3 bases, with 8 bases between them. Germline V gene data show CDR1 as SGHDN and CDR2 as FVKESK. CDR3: CASSPLATDTQYF. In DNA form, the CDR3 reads TGTGCCAGCAGCCCACTAGCAACAGATACGCAGTATTTT.

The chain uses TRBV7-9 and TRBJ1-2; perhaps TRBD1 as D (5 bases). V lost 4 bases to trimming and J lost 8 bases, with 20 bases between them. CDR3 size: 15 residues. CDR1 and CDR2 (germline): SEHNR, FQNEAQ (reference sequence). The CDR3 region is CASSSPGDDQVGYTF. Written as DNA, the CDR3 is TGTGCCAGCAGCTCACCGGGGGACGATCAGGTCGGCTACACCTTC.

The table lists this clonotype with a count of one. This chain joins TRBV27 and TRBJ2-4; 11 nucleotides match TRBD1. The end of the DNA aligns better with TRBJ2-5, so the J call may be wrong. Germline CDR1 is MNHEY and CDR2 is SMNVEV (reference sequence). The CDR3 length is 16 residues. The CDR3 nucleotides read TGTGCCAGCAGTTTACGGACAGGGGGCGGGAGAGAGACCCAGTACTTC. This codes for CASSLRTGGGRETQYF.

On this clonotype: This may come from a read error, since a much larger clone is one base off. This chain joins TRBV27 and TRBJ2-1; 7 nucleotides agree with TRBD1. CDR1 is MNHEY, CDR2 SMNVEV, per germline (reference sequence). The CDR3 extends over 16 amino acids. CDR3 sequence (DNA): TGTGCCAGCAGCCGAGTTGGGGACAGCTCCCACAATGAGCAGTTCTTC. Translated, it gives CASSRVGDSSHNEQFF.

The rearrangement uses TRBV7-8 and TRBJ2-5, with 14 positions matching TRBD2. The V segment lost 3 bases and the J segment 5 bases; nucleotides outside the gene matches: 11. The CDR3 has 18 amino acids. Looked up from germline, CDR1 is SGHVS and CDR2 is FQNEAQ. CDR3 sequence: CASSFLGLAGGQGETQYF. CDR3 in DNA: TGTGCCAGCAGCTTCCTAGGACTAGCGGGGGGCCAGGGGGAGACCCAGTACTTC.

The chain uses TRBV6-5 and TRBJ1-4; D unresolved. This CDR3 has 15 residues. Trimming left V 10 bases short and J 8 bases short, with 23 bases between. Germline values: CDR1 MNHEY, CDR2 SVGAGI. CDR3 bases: TGTGCCAATAGTCCCTTTGCACTGACCCGGGAAAAACTGTTTTTT. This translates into CANSPFALTREKLFF.

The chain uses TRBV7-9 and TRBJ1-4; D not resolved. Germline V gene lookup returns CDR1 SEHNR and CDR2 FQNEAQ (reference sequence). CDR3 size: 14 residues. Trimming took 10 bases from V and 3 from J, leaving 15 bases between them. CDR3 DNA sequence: TGTGCCATCCAAGAGCGGAGGGCTAATGAAAAACTGTTTTTT. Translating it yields CAIQERRANEKLFF.

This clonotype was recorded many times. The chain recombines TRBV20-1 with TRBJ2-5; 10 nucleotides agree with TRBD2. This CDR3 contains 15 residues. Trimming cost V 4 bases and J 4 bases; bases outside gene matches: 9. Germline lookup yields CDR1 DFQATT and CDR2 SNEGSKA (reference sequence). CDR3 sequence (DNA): TGCAGTGCTACTAAGGGACTAGCGCGTCGAGAGACCCAGTACTTC. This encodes CSATKGLARRETQYF.

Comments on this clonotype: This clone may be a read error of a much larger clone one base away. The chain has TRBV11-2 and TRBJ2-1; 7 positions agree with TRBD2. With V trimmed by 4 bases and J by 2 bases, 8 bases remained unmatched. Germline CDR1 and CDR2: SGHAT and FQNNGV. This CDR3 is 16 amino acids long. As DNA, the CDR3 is TGTGCCAGCAGCTCTCGAGCGGGGTCAGCCTACAATGAGCAGTTCTTC. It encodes CASSSRAGSAYNEQFF. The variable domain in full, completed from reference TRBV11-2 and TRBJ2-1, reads EAGVAQSPRYKIIEKRQSVAFWCNPISGHATLYWYQQILGQGPKLLIQFQNNGVVDDSQLPKDRFSAERLKGVDSTLKIQPAKLEDSAVYLCASSSRAGSAYNEQFFGPGTRLTVL.

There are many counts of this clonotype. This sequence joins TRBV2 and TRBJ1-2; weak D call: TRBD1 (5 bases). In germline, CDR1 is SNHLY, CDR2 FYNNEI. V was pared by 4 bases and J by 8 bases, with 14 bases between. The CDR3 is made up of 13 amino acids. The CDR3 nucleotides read TGTGCCAGCAGTGTCGGGGCAGGGAGAGGCTACACCTTC. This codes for CASSVGAGRGYTF.

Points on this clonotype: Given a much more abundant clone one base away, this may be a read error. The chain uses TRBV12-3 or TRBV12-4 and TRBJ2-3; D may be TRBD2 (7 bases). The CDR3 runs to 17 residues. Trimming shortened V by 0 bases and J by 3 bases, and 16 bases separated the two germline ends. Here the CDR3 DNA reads TGTGCCAGCAGTTTAGCGTGGACTAGAGGGGGGACAGATACGCAGTATTTT. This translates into CASSLAWTRGGTDTQYF.

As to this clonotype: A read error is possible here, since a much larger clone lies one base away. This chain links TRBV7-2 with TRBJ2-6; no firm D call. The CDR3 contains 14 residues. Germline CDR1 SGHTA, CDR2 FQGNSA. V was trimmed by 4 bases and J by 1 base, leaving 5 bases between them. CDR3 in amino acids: CASSCDSGANVLTF. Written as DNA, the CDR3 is TGTGCCAGCAGCTGTGATTCTGGGGCCAACGTCCTGACTTTC.

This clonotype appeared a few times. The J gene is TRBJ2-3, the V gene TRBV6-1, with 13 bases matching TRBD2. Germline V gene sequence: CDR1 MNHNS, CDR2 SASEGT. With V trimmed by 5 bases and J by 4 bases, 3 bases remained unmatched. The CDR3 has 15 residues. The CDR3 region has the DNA TGTGCCAGCAGTCGGACTAGCGGGGGTTCAGATACGCAGTATTTT. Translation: CASSRTSGGSDTQYF.

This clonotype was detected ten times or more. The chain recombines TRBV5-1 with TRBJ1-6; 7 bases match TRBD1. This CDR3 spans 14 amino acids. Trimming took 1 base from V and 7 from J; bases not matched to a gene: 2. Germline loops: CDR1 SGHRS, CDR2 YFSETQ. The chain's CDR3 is CASSLMTGNSPLHF. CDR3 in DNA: TGCGCCAGCAGCTTGATGACAGGGAATTCACCCCTCCACTTT.

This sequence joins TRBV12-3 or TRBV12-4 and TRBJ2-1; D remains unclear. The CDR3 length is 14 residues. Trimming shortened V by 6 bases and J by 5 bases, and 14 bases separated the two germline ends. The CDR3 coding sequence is TGTGCCAGCAGCCAGTCCGAGCCCGACAATGAGCAGTTCTTC. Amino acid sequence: CASSQSEPDNEQFF.